The source of this TCR beta chain is a study of early T cells in non-severe SARS-CoV-2 infection (dated by TCRdb to about 2021). At the level of the whole study: Bulk RNA from unsorted whole blood was used for TCR sequencing, so alpha and beta chains could not be paired.

The library was produced with 5' RACE. The instrument was a NextSeq 500. In the TCR library protocol, unique molecular identifiers were attached to individual cDNA molecules to correct for PCR bias and sequencing error. Both TCR alpha and beta chains were sequenced, and tight co-correlation was observed between alpha and beta sequence abundances in each sample. From the authors' description of their analysis: Decombinator V4 was used to annotate the V gene, J gene and CDR3 of the TCR sequences. TCRs were defined as expanded if a significant change between any two time points was detected under a Poisson model with p below 0.0001. Abundances of TCRs were expressed as counts per million after normalisation to the total number of TCRs sequenced in each sample. TRAV1-2 paired with TRAJ12, TRAJ20 or TRAJ33 defined MAIT TCRs, while TRAV10 paired with TRAJ18 defined iNKT TCRs. VDJdb, accessed on 1 November 2021, was searched for TCRs annotated for CMV, EBV and SARS-CoV-2, and TCRs annotated for more than one antigen were excluded. Using fastp trimming at Q25 and MiXCR clonotype assembly, TCRdb reanalyzed the public sequencing data and kept in-frame beta chains. Entries that share a CDR3 protein sequence are merged under the most common genes and DNA. TCRdb assigned the V and J calls; the authors' analysis was not used. The table for this sample lists about 50,000 distinct CDR3 sequences; 5% to 5.5% of them were counted only once. The ten top clones hold 5.4% of the sample.

The paper as a whole reports these results and caveats: Matching against VDJdb was skewed toward anti-spike CD8 responses, likely underestimated virus-specific expansions, and missed private and CD4 specificities.

The CDR3 sequence holds 13 residues, the cysteine and phenylalanine included. The DNA shown is the 39-base CDR3, in frame from base 1. Deletion took 3 bases off V and 0 bases off J, with a span of 5 bases between the germline ends. The germline V gene (reference sequence) gives CDR1 as LNHDA and CDR2 as SQIVND. This clonotype was seen repeatedly, ten times or more. What this receptor recognizes is not known. The sample holds no much larger clone one base away, and base qualities are not on file. A case-control design nested within a healthcare worker cohort in London, UK, was used, with weekly nasopharyngeal swab PCR tests and blood sampling performed. Healthcare workers were enrolled in the week of the UK lockdown, from 23 to 31 March 2020, and were followed every week for up to roughly 16 weeks.

The TCR comes from an adult who was a healthcare worker with PCR-confirmed SARS-CoV-2 infection or an uninfected control (not recorded which). This sample comprised whole blood, obtained at baseline. In this chain, TRBV19 is recombined with TRBJ1-2; no D gene is confidently identified. The CDR3 in this case is CASSMSANYGYTF. The sequenced DNA: TGTGCCAGTAGTATGTCGGCTAACTATGGCTACACCTTC.